This TCR beta chain was identified during a study of identical twins. Whole-study findings and limits: Cross-sectional statistical analysis was relied on for the conclusions, without the same donors being followed. Excess twin sharing in beta out-of-frame sequences was weaker.

There are a few counts of this clonotype. Antigen unknown. MiXCR, run by TCRdb on the 5' RACE reads, gives a single entry per CDR3 protein. The table records 1,800,000 or so distinct CDR3 sequences, around 29% of them present only once. Germline-derived CDR1 and CDR2 are LGHNA and YNFKEQ. V gave up 4 bases and J gave up 0 bases; unmatched junction bases: 8. The CDR3 length is 19 residues. The sequenced sample consisted of cord blood. The TCR originated in a newborn girl in good health. J is TRBJ2-1 and V is TRBV4-2; 14 bases fit TRBD2. CDR3 coding DNA: TGTGCCAGCAGCCGAAGACTAGCGGGAGGGGACAGCTCCTACAATGAGCAGTTCTTC. Translating gives CASSRRLAGGDSSYNEQFF.